These 28 T cell receptor beta chains originate from one sample sequenced in a study of beta chain features in type 1 diabetes (dated by TCRdb to the late 2010s). Library generation was performed with the immunoSEQ multiplex PCR assay. The entire amount of isolated RNA was reverse transcribed using the High Capacity cDNA Reverse Transcription Kit, so the sequenced TCRB transcripts were expressed ones. TCRdb re-hosts the immuneACCESS table, in-frame sequences only. Its copies lack some clones; in the studies checked, an unresolved V gene accounts for under half of them, and the cause for the rest is not known. The sample table records more than 85,000 clones; almost 40% of these occur just once. Together, the top ten hold 0.065% of the sample. The sequenced sample was stem cell memory CD4+ T cells from blood. This specimen's cell subset or site label, interpreted: stem cell-like memory CD4+ T cells. The receptors were sampled from a woman in her late teens or twenties in good health.

The V and J genes are TRBV7-2 and TRBJ1-2, with D perhaps TRBD1 (5 bases). The V gene's germline CDR1 is SGHTA and CDR2 FQGNSA. The CDR3 loop spans 12 amino acids. Trimming removed 6 bases from V and 3 bases from J, with 8 bases in between. CDR3 amino acids: CASREGDYGYTF. The CDR3 region has the DNA TGTGCCAGCAGAGAAGGGGACTATGGCTACACCTTC.

J is TRBJ1-2 and V is TRBV13, with a weak D call TRBD1 (5 bases). Germline CDR1 reads PRHDT; CDR2 reads FYEKMQ (reference sequence). Trimming removed 0 bases at V and 8 bases at J, with 10 bases between. The CDR3 consists of 13 residues. This CDR3 reads CASSLGGRRGYTF. The DNA of the CDR3 is TGTGCCAGCAGCTTAGGGGGGCGTAGGGGCTACACCTTC.

This chain uses TRBV28 with TRBJ2-7, with 9 bases matching TRBD1. From germline, CDR1 is MDHEN and CDR2 SYDVKM. Germline trimming cut 6 bases from V and 3 bases from J; bases unmatched to any gene: 6. This CDR3 comprises 14 residues. The CDR3 DNA follows: TGTGCCAGCAGAAGTCGGACAGGGGACTACGAGCAGTACTTC. Translated, it gives CASRSRTGDYEQYF. Full variable domain (missing parts from reference TRBV28 and TRBJ2-7): DVKVTQSSRYLVKRTGEKVFLECVQDMDHENMFWYRQDPGLGLRLIYFSYDVKMKEKGDIPEGYSVSREKKERFSLILESASTNQTSMYLCASRSRTGDYEQYFGPGTRLTVT.

The rearrangement joins TRBV27 to TRBJ2-6; D may be TRBD1 (5 bases). The length of the CDR3 is 19 residues. Trimming took off 5 bases at V and 0 bases at J, with 20 bases between the two ends. Germline lookup yields CDR1 MNHEY and CDR2 SMNVEV (reference sequence). CDR3 in DNA: TGTGCCAGCAGTCCCCGACAGTTCCTGCATAGCTCTGGGGCCAACGTCCTGACTTTC. Its translation: CASSPRQFLHSSGANVLTF.

CDR3 in DNA: TGTGCCAGCAGCCGCGGACAGCACTACGAGCAGTACTTC. It translates to CASSRGQHYEQYF. The chain has TRBV6-6 and TRBJ2-7, with D maybe TRBD1 (6 bases). The CDR3 runs to 13 residues. The V end was cut by 6 bases, the J end by 3 bases, with 12 bases between. Germline V gives CDR1 MNHNY, CDR2 SVGAGI (reference sequence).

The sample holds a few counts of this clone. This chain uses TRBV9 with TRBJ2-7; weak D call: TRBD2 (6 bases). This CDR3 spans 15 amino acids. The ends were cut back, 0 bases at V and 2 bases at J, with 12 bases in the middle. Germline V CDR1 and CDR2: SGDLS, YYNGEE. CDR3 sequence (DNA): TGTGCCAGCAGCGTAGATTCTAGCGTTCCCTACGAGCAGTACTTC. Amino acid sequence: CASSVDSSVPYEQYF. The full variable domain, in which reference TRBV9 and TRBJ2-7 provide the parts outside the CDR3, is DSGVTQTPKHLITATGQRVTLRCSPRSGDLSVYWYQQSLDQGLQFLIQYYNGEERAKGNILERFSAQQFPDLHSELNLSSLELGDSALYFCASSVDSSVPYEQYFGPGTRLTVT.

This chain uses TRBV11-2 with TRBJ2-5; possibly TRBD2 for D (6 bases). The CDR3 length is 15 residues. CDR1 and CDR2 from the germline V gene are SGHAT and FQNNGV. V shed 3 bases and J shed 1 base, with 12 bases lying between them. The CDR3 nucleotides are TGTGCCAGCAGCTTTCATTGGGGGGTCCAAGAGACCCAGTACTTC. This codes for CASSFHWGVQETQYF.

This clone was recorded a few times. The J gene is TRBJ2-7, the V gene TRBV28; D ambiguous. V was shortened by 3 bases and J by 5 bases, with 11 bases between the two germline ends. Germline CDR1 MDHEN, CDR2 SYDVKM. The CDR3 runs to 13 residues. CDR3 region: CASSLVVVDEQYF. In DNA, the CDR3 is TGTGCCAGCAGTTTGGTAGTAGTAGACGAGCAGTACTTC. The variable domain in full, with the rest retrieved from reference TRBV28 and TRBJ2-7, is DVKVTQSSRYLVKRTGEKVFLECVQDMDHENMFWYRQDPGLGLRLIYFSYDVKMKEKGDIPEGYSVSREKKERFSLILESASTNQTSMYLCASSLVVVDEQYFGPGTRLTVT.

The V call is TRBV4-2, the J call TRBJ2-7; 7 bases align to TRBD2. This CDR3 has 18 residues. The V segment lost 1 base and the J segment 0 bases; nucleotides outside the gene matches: 12. The germline V gene has CDR1 LGHNA and CDR2 YNFKEQ. CDR3 nucleotide sequence: TGTGCCAGCAGCCAAGGATATACGGGGGAGGGCGTCTCCTACGAGCAGTACTTC. It specifies CASSQGYTGEGVSYEQYF.

This clone was recorded a few times. The rearrangement joins TRBV29-1 to TRBJ1-2; 8 positions match TRBD1. This CDR3 region has 12 residues. CDR1 SQVTM and CDR2 ANQGSEA come from the germline V gene. With V trimmed by 5 bases and J by 8 bases, 7 bases remained unmatched. This CDR3 is CSVYGQGDGYTF. The CDR3 DNA reads TGCAGCGTTTACGGACAGGGAGACGGCTACACCTTC.

This chain joins TRBV28 and TRBJ1-2, with TRBD1 matching over 8 bases. The junction had 9 bases not matched to a gene; V was cut back by 3 bases and J by 0 bases. CDR1 and CDR2 (germline): MDHEN, SYDVKM. This CDR3 has 17 amino acids. The CDR3 loop is CASSFGRGLLPNYGYTF. For the CDR3, the DNA is TGTGCCAGCAGTTTCGGCAGGGGGCTTCTCCCTAACTATGGCTACACCTTC.

This clone was recorded a few times. The rearrangement uses TRBV4-2 and TRBJ1-2; D may be TRBD1 (6 bases). Germline V CDR1 and CDR2: LGHNA, YNFKEQ. This CDR3 comprises 16 residues. V lost 1 base to trimming and J lost 3 bases, with 15 bases between them. The CDR3 nucleotides are TGTGCCAGCAGCCAAGTAGGGGGGGCGCCTGACTATGGCTACACCTTC. This sequence encodes CASSQVGGAPDYGYTF.

The chain links TRBV7-2 to TRBJ1-1; D call uncertain. CDR1 and CDR2 from the germline V gene are SGHTA and FQGNSA. This CDR3 has 16 amino acids. Trimming pared 2 bases from V and 0 bases from J, leaving 13 bases between. The CDR3 region is CASSLQGRGLNTEAFF. The CDR3 DNA is TGTGCCAGCAGCTTACAAGGACGGGGTTTGAACACTGAAGCTTTCTTT.

V and J are TRBV9 and TRBJ2-3; 7 bases are shared with TRBD2. CDR3 length: 14 residues. The V and J ends lost 2 bases and 4 bases, in that order; junction bases with no gene match: 4. CDR1 is SGDLS, CDR2 YYNGEE, per germline. The CDR3 reads CASSVNGRSDTQYF. Here the CDR3 DNA reads TGTGCCAGCAGCGTCAACGGGAGGTCAGATACGCAGTATTTT.

The rearrangement uses TRBV6-6 and TRBJ2-5; possibly TRBD2 for D (6 bases). The germline gives CDR1 MNHNY, CDR2 SVGAGI (reference sequence). V was pared by 5 bases and J by 4 bases, with 17 bases between. The CDR3 loop spans 15 amino acids. CDR3 in DNA: TGTGCCAGCAGTACTCTAGCGCCCCTGGGAGAGACCCAGTACTTC. Amino acids: CASSTLAPLGETQYF.

This clone was seen at least ten times. This chain joins TRBV7-8 and TRBJ2-5; D perhaps matches TRBD2 (6 bases). Germline-derived CDR1 and CDR2 are SGHVS and FQNEAQ. The V gene lost 5 bases and the J gene lost 5 bases, with 21 bases spanning the gap. The CDR3 length is 16 residues. CDR3 sequence (DNA): TGTGCCAGCAGCCCTCTAACCGGAGGGCCTTTGGAGACCCAGTACTTC. This encodes CASSPLTGGPLETQYF. The variable domain in full, completed from reference TRBV7-8 and TRBJ2-5, reads GAGVSQSPRYKVAKRGQDVALRCDPISGHVSLFWYQQALGQGPEFLTYFQNEAQLDKSGLPSDRFFAERPEGSVSTLKIQRTQQEDSAVYLCASSPLTGGPLETQYFGPGTRLLVL.

The chain links TRBV28 to TRBJ2-1, with D tentatively TRBD2 (7 bases). V was shortened by 5 bases and J by 3 bases, with 17 bases between the two germline ends. Germline V gene lookup returns CDR1 MDHEN and CDR2 SYDVKM. The CDR3 is 16 amino acids. The CDR3 coding sequence is TGTGCCAGCAGTGTTATTTGGGGGGGCTACTACAATGAGCAGTTCTTC. Protein: CASSVIWGGYYNEQFF.

V is TRBV5-1 and J is TRBJ2-7; no definite D call. V was trimmed by 0 bases and J by 3 bases, leaving 13 bases between them. The CDR3 is 15 amino acids. Per germline, CDR1 SGHRS and CDR2 YFSETQ. The CDR3 DNA follows: TGCGCCAGCAGCTTGGATCCCAGGATCGGCTACGAGCAGTACTTC. Translated, it gives CASSLDPRIGYEQYF.

This chain connects TRBV6-5 to TRBJ1-2, with a possible D match to TRBD1 (5 bases). Germline V CDR1 and CDR2: MNHEY, SVGAGI. This CDR3 has 14 amino acids. V shed 1 base and J shed 4 bases, with 10 bases lying between them. The DNA for the CDR3 is TGTGCCAGCAGTTACTTGGGAGGGGTCTATGGCTACACCTTC. Translated: CASSYLGGVYGYTF.

This clone has more than one count but fewer than ten. The J gene is TRBJ2-1, the V gene TRBV27; TRBD1 matches at 9 bases. The V gene end was trimmed by 5 bases and the J gene end by 5 bases; junction bases not matched to a gene: 10. Looked up from germline, CDR1 is MNHEY and CDR2 is SMNVEV (reference sequence). The CDR3 has 16 residues. DNA of the CDR3: TGTGCCAGCAGTAGACCGGGACAGGGACGGCACAATGAGCAGTTCTTC. Translating gives CASSRPGQGRHNEQFF.

This clone has more than one count but fewer than ten. V and J are TRBV27 and TRBJ1-2, with D uncertain. The CDR3 loop spans 13 amino acids. V lost 4 bases to trimming and J lost 1 base, with 7 bases between them. Germline values: CDR1 MNHEY, CDR2 SMNVEV (reference sequence). Here the CDR3 DNA reads TGTGCCAGCAGTTGGCAGATTAACTATGGCTACACCTTC. Amino acid sequence: CASSWQINYGYTF.

This chain connects TRBV19 to TRBJ2-1, with TRBD2 matching over 8 bases. This CDR3 is built from 16 residues. In germline, CDR1 is LNHDA, CDR2 SQIVND (reference sequence). V shed 6 bases and J 2 bases; nucleotides not matched to a gene: 9. CDR3 sequence: CASRKSGRGPYNEQFF. The CDR3 region has the DNA TGTGCCAGTAGAAAAAGCGGGAGAGGTCCCTACAATGAGCAGTTCTTC.

This clone has just a few counts. The chain is built from TRBV25-1 and TRBJ2-1; 7 positions agree with TRBD1. CDR1 and CDR2 (germline): MGHDK, SYGVNS. J gave up 2 bases and V 5 bases, and 6 bases lay outside the gene matches. This CDR3 comprises 15 residues. CDR3 region: CASSYGDRPYNEQFF. CDR3 nucleotides: TGTGCCAGCAGTTATGGGGACAGACCCTACAATGAGCAGTTCTTC. The complete variable domain, with remaining parts taken from reference TRBV25-1 and TRBJ2-1, reads EADIYQTPRYLVIGTGKKITLECSQTMGHDKMYWYQQDPGMELHLIHYSYGVNSTEKGDLSSESTVSRIRTEHFPLTLESARPSHTSQYLCASSYGDRPYNEQFFGPGTRLTVL.

This clone was picked up one time. The rearrangement uses TRBV5-1 and TRBJ2-6; 8 bases align to TRBD1. Losses at the gene ends were 3 bases for V and 0 bases for J; bases not matched to a gene: 5. Germline-derived CDR1 and CDR2 are SGHRS and YFSETQ. The CDR3 has 17 residues. CDR3 protein: CASSSDRVSSGANVLTF. CDR3 sequence (DNA): TGCGCCAGCAGCTCGGACAGGGTGAGCTCTGGGGCCAACGTCCTGACTTTC.

The chain joins TRBV30 to TRBJ1-4; no firm D call. Germline CDR1 is GTSNPN and CDR2 is SVGIG (reference sequence). The ends were cut back, 2 bases at V and 7 bases at J, with 5 bases in the middle. The CDR3 consists of 11 residues. This chain's CDR3 is CAWSIREKLFF. The CDR3 DNA follows: TGTGCCTGGAGTATCCGTGAAAAACTGTTTTTT. The variable domain in full, with the rest retrieved from reference TRBV30 and TRBJ1-4, is SQTIHQWPATLVQPVGSPLSLECTVEGTSNPNLYWYRQAAGRGLQLLFYSVGIGQISSEVPQNLSASRPQDRQFILSSKKLLLSDSGFYLCAWSIREKLFFGSGTQLSVL.

The rearrangement joins TRBV28 to TRBJ2-5; perhaps TRBD1 as D (5 bases). Germline CDR1 and CDR2: MDHEN and SYDVKM. V gave up 3 bases and J gave up 8 bases, with 19 bases separating them. The CDR3 runs to 15 residues. CDR3 DNA: TGTGCCAGCAGTTTTTACTCCGTCAGGGCCGGAACCCAGTACTTC. It is translated as CASSFYSVRAGTQYF.

In this sample, this clone turned up a few times. The genes are TRBV2 and TRBJ2-2; a weak D match, TRBD1 (5 bases). Germline V gene lookup returns CDR1 SNHLY and CDR2 FYNNEI. The CDR3 is 16 residues long. V was clipped by 2 bases and J by 7 bases, with 17 bases between them. CDR3 region: CASSEWGIGIGGELFF. In DNA, the CDR3 is TGTGCCAGCAGTGAATGGGGCATCGGAATTGGCGGGGAGCTGTTTTTT.

The V gene is TRBV30, the J gene TRBJ1-2; D possibly corresponds to TRBD1 (5 bases). Trimming pared 2 bases from V and 5 bases from J, leaving 9 bases between. This CDR3 spans 12 amino acids. CDR1 and CDR2 from the germline V gene are GTSNPN and SVGIG (reference sequence). The CDR3 region is CAWSPGGYGYTF. The CDR3 region has the DNA TGTGCCTGGAGTCCCGGGGGTTATGGCTACACCTTC. The entire variable domain, with the rest obtained from reference TRBV30 and TRBJ1-2, is as follows: SQTIHQWPATLVQPVGSPLSLECTVEGTSNPNLYWYRQAAGRGLQLLFYSVGIGQISSEVPQNLSASRPQDRQFILSSKKLLLSDSGFYLCAWSPGGYGYTFGSGTRLTVV.